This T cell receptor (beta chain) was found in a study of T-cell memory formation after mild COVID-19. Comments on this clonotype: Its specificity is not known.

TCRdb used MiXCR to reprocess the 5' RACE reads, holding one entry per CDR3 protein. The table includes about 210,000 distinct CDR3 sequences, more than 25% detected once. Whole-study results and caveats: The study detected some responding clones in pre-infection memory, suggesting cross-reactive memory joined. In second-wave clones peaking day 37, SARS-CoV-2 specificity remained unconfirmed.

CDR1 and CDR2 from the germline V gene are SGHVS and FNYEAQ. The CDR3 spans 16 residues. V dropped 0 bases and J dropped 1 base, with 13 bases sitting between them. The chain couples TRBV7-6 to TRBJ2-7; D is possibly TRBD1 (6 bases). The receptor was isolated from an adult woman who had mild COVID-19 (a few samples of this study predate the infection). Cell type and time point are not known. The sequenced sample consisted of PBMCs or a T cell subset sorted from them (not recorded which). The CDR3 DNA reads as TGTGCCAGCAGCTTAGCAGGTACAGGGTGGTCCTACGAGCAGTACTTC. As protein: CASSLAGTGWSYEQYF.